This T cell receptor beta chain was observed in a study of blood T cell repertoires in COVID-19. Study details: Spain, Italy and the United States supplied samples that represented acute and convalescent COVID-19. In each case, the material was cDNA or gDNA derived from T cells, B-cell-depleted T cells, or PBMCs.

This CDR3 is built from 15 residues. Trimming removed 3 bases at V and 3 bases at J, with 14 bases between. CDR1 MGHDK and CDR2 SYGVNS come from the germline V gene. Authors' data handling: Reference gene primer amplification gave nucleated cell count estimates. Method: immunoSEQ multiplex PCR; TCRdb's copy keeps in-frame clones and lacks some. V and J calls and clone size follow that table, whereas D and trimming were derived from the DNA. The table includes approximately 240,000 clones, roughly three quarters detected once. The origin of this receptor is a woman in her thirties or forties with active or convalescent COVID-19. The chain recombines TRBV25-1 with TRBJ1-2; D might be TRBD1 (6 bases). The sample taken for sequencing was peripheral blood. As DNA, the CDR3 is TGTGCCAGCAGTGACCCGACGACAGGAGACTATGGCTACACCTTC. It translates to CASSDPTTGDYGYTF.